The 29 T cell receptor beta chains below were found in one sample sequenced in a study of immune evolution from preneoplasia to lung adenocarcinoma. Data came from immunoSEQ multiplex PCR; TCRdb stores just in-frame clones and leaves some out. The data contain around 6,000 clones, about 85% of them seen just once; the ten biggest clones take up approximately 5%. The sequencing sample was made of FFPE invasive lung adenocarcinoma tissue. The receptors were sampled from a person aged 50-70 years with lung adenocarcinoma.

The V gene is TRBV6-1, the J gene TRBJ2-6; D is unclear. Germline-derived CDR1 and CDR2 are MNHNS and SASEGT. V was trimmed by 2 bases and J by 2 bases, leaving 7 bases between them. The length of the CDR3 is 15 residues. The CDR3 is CASSEPVAGANVLTF. The CDR3 DNA sequence: TGTGCCAGCAGTGAACCCGTTGCTGGGGCCAACGTCCTGACTTTC.

This clone has more than one count but fewer than ten. V is TRBV29-1 and J is TRBJ2-7; either TRBD1 or TRBD2 may supply D (5 bases each). The CDR3 loop spans 15 amino acids. Germline CDR1 is SQVTM and CDR2 is ANQGSEA. The V and J ends lost 4 bases and 2 bases respectively, with 18 bases between them. The CDR3 loop is CSVGPGDEGPYEQYF. The DNA of the CDR3 is TGCAGCGTTGGCCCCGGGGACGAAGGTCCCTACGAGCAGTACTTC.

This chain links TRBV28 with TRBJ1-2, with 10 positions matching TRBD1. The trim removed 1 base at V and 4 bases at J, leaving 6 bases unmatched. Germline CDR1 MDHEN, CDR2 SYDVKM. This CDR3 has 16 residues. CDR3 in DNA: TGTGCCAGCAGTTTATACGGGACAGGGGAGGCCTATGGCTACACCTTC. Translated: CASSLYGTGEAYGYTF.

This chain uses TRBV6-1 with TRBJ2-5; D gene uncertain. Per the germline V gene, CDR1 is MNHNS and CDR2 is SASEGT. The CDR3 runs 10 residues. V was clipped by 5 bases and J by 4 bases, with 2 bases between them. CDR3 coding DNA: TGTGCCAGCAGTCGAGAGACCCAGTACTTC. This sequence encodes CASSRETQYF.

The chain carries TRBV5-6 and TRBJ1-5; possibly TRBD1 for D (5 bases). V was clipped by 4 bases and J by 4 bases, with 9 bases between them. Germline CDR1 SGHDT, CDR2 YYEEEE. The CDR3 contains 13 residues. The CDR3 reads CASSIGVNQPQHF. CDR3 in DNA: TGTGCCAGCAGCATAGGGGTAAATCAGCCCCAGCATTTT.

The table lists this clone with a count of one. The chain carries TRBV21-1 and TRBJ2-1; whether TRBD2, the table's D call, matches the DNA was not checked. TRBV21-1 is deemed a pseudogene. This CDR3 contains 18 residues. The CDR3 coding sequence is TGTGCCAGGTCACAGGGACTAACTGGGACTAGCGGGAGTAATGAGCAGTTCTTC. Translation gives CARSQGLTGTSGSNEQFF.

The rearrangement links TRBV15 to TRBJ1-1, with 7 bases fitting TRBD1. Unmatched junction bases numbered 6, after V lost 2 bases and J lost 0 bases. The CDR3 is 16 residues long. Germline V gene sequence: CDR1 LNHNV, CDR2 YYDKDF (reference sequence). The CDR3 DNA sequence: TGTGCCACCAGCAGAACCTCAGGGGGTGTGAACACTGAAGCTTTCTTT. Its translation: CATSRTSGGVNTEAFF.

This chain links TRBV15 with TRBJ2-3, with D possibly being TRBD1 or TRBD2 (5 bases each). V was trimmed by 5 bases and J by 2 bases, leaving 17 bases between them. This CDR3 has 16 amino acids. Per the germline V gene, CDR1 is LNHNV and CDR2 is YYDKDF (reference sequence). As DNA, the CDR3 is TGTGCCACCAGCGGACTGGGACGGCGGGTCACAGATACGCAGTATTTT. Encoded protein: CATSGLGRRVTDTQYF.

This chain uses TRBV20-1 with TRBJ2-1; D unclear. The V end was cut by 7 bases, the J end by 8 bases, with 12 bases between. Germline V lookup: CDR1 DFQATT, CDR2 SNEGSKA (reference sequence). CDR3 length equals 11 residues. The CDR3: CSGEAFYEQFF. CDR3 in DNA: TGCAGTGGTGAAGCGTTCTATGAGCAGTTCTTC.

The chain recombines TRBV4-1 with TRBJ2-1; no clear D. The CDR3 runs 12 residues. Germline V CDR1 and CDR2: MGHRA, YSYEKL. V dropped 5 bases and J dropped 6 bases, with 8 bases sitting between them. The CDR3 spells CASSGFGNEQFF. The CDR3 nucleotides read TGCGCCAGCAGCGGCTTCGGCAATGAGCAGTTCTTC.

The V call is TRBV28, the J call TRBJ1-2; TRBD1 matches at 7 bases. Trimming cost V 5 bases and J 0 bases; bases outside gene matches: 12. The CDR3 contains 17 residues. CDR1 is MDHEN, CDR2 SYDVKM, per germline. The CDR3 loop is CASSPLGDRDTNYGYTF. For the CDR3, the DNA is TGTGCCAGCAGTCCCCTAGGAGACAGGGATACTAACTATGGCTACACCTTC.

The gene calls are TRBV14 and TRBJ2-5; 8 positions match TRBD2. With 5 bases clipped from V and 4 bases from J, the junction kept 6 bases outside the gene matches. Germline V gene lookup returns CDR1 SGHDN and CDR2 FVKESK. The length of the CDR3 is 14 residues. CDR3 in amino acids: CASSAGLGLETQYF. In DNA form, the CDR3 reads TGTGCCAGCAGCGCGGGACTAGGGCTAGAGACCCAGTACTTC.

The chain is built from TRBV27 and TRBJ2-1, with 8 bases lining up with TRBD2. The CDR3 is 13 amino acids. After removal of 6 bases from V and 4 bases from J, the junction contained 2 bases not matched to a gene. Per the germline V gene, CDR1 is MNHEY and CDR2 is SMNVEV (reference sequence). The chain's CDR3 is CASSRGGYNEQFF. The CDR3 DNA follows: TGTGCCAGCAGCCGCGGGGGGTACAATGAGCAGTTCTTC.

The sample holds a few counts of this clone. The V gene is TRBV27, the J gene TRBJ2-1; D unresolved. Germline CDR1 reads MNHEY; CDR2 reads SMNVEV (reference sequence). The CDR3 spans 13 residues. The V end was cut by 5 bases, the J end by 5 bases, with 10 bases between. CDR3: CASSGGSHNEQFF. CDR3 nucleotide sequence: TGTGCCAGCAGTGGTGGCAGCCACAATGAGCAGTTCTTC.

The chain couples TRBV4-1 to TRBJ2-7; perhaps TRBD1 as D (6 bases). Per the germline V gene, CDR1 is MGHRA and CDR2 is YSYEKL. This CDR3 is 16 amino acids long. Trimming removed 0 bases from V and 0 bases from J, with 12 bases in between. CDR3 sequence reads: CASSQDDRSASYEQYF. In DNA, the CDR3 is TGCGCCAGCAGCCAAGACGACAGGTCCGCCTCCTACGAGCAGTACTTC.

This clone was recorded only once. The rearrangement uses TRBV13 and TRBJ2-2, with D uncertain. V was cut by 5 bases and J by 7 bases, with 14 bases left in between. There are 14 residues in the CDR3. CDR1 is PRHDT and CDR2 is FYEKMQ in the germline V gene (reference sequence). The CDR3, as DNA: TGTGCCAGCAGCCATAGGGTCGGCCACGGGGAGCTGTTTTTT. Its translation is CASSHRVGHGELFF.

The chain is built from TRBV6-5 and TRBJ2-1; maybe TRBD1 (5 bases). The length of the CDR3 is 13 residues. V was cut by 8 bases and J by 5 bases, with 13 bases left in between. CDR1 is MNHEY, CDR2 SVGAGI, per germline. CDR3 in amino acids: CASGAGLNNEQFF. The CDR3 nucleotides are TGTGCCAGCGGGGCAGGTCTGAACAATGAGCAGTTCTTC.

The V call is TRBV30, the J call TRBJ2-5, with a possible D match to TRBD1 (5 bases). Germline V gene data show CDR1 as GTSNPN and CDR2 as SVGIG (reference sequence). This CDR3 comprises 12 residues. V shed 2 bases and J shed 5 bases, with 9 bases lying between them. The CDR3 nucleotides are TGTGCCTGGAGTATACAGGCGGAGACCCAGTACTTC. Its protein product is CAWSIQAETQYF.

V is TRBV5-4 and J is TRBJ2-5; 8 bases are a match to TRBD2. The last part of the DNA fits TRBJ2-7 better; the J call may be wrong. This CDR3 has 13 amino acids. Germline assignment: CDR1 SGHNT and CDR2 YYREEE (reference sequence). The CDR3 DNA sequence: TGTGCCAGCAGCCACGGGGGGGAAGACGAGCAGTACTTC. Amino acid sequence: CASSHGGEDEQYF.

The rearrangement joins TRBV5-4 to TRBJ1-2; unclear D gene. Trimming cost V 2 bases and J 0 bases, with 11 bases left between them. The CDR3 has 15 residues. Germline V gene sequence: CDR1 SGHNT, CDR2 YYREEE (reference sequence). CDR3 residues: CASSFGSRANYGYTF. Here the CDR3 DNA reads TGTGCCAGCAGCTTCGGCAGTCGAGCTAACTATGGCTACACCTTC. Looking up the rest from reference TRBV5-4 and TRBJ1-2 gives the full variable domain: ETGVTQSPTHLIKTRGQQVTLRCSSQSGHNTVSWYQQALGQGPQFIFQYYREEENGRGNFPPRFSGLQFPNYSSELNVNALELDDSALYLCASSFGSRANYGYTFGSGTRLTVV.

The genes are TRBV10-1 and TRBJ2-7; the match to TRBD2 covers 7 bases. The CDR3 has 15 amino acids. CDR1 is WNHNN, CDR2 SYGVQD, per germline (reference sequence). V trimming: 2 bases; J trimming: 5 bases; junction bases outside the gene matches: 9. CDR3 sequence reads: CASSESLAAMDEQYF. DNA of the CDR3: TGCGCCAGCAGTGAGAGTCTAGCGGCCATGGACGAGCAGTACTTC.

The rearrangement joins TRBV29-1 to TRBJ2-5; D is ambiguous. The CDR3 length is 13 residues. Trimming cost V 6 bases and J 3 bases, with 14 bases left between them. Germline assignment: CDR1 SQVTM and CDR2 ANQGSEA. The CDR3 spells CSVNSVLEETQYF. The CDR3 nucleotides read TGCAGCGTCAACAGCGTACTGGAAGAGACCCAGTACTTC.

The V call is TRBV9, the J call TRBJ1-2; no definite D call. The germline V and J ends were trimmed by 3 bases and 6 bases, with 18 bases remaining between them. Per germline, CDR1 SGDLS and CDR2 YYNGEE. CDR3 length: 15 residues. For the CDR3, the DNA is TGTGCCAGCAGCGCCGTCGGGCGGAGTCGTGATGGCTACACCTTC. This translates into CASSAVGRSRDGYTF.

The V gene is TRBV5-1, the J gene TRBJ1-2; the D gene is possibly TRBD1 (6 bases). This CDR3 contains 15 residues. Per germline, CDR1 SGHRS and CDR2 YFSETQ. The V and J ends lost 3 bases and 4 bases respectively, with 16 bases between them. This CDR3 is CASSSDATGTYGYTF. Here the CDR3 DNA reads TGCGCCAGCAGCTCGGATGCGACAGGTACCTATGGCTACACCTTC.

The chain links TRBV29-1 to TRBJ2-2; D is undetermined. In germline, CDR1 is SQVTM, CDR2 ANQGSEA. V shed 4 bases and J shed 5 bases, with 8 bases lying between them. This CDR3 contains 12 residues. The CDR3 loop reads CSVAWGTGELFF. Written as DNA, the CDR3 is TGCAGCGTTGCGTGGGGTACCGGGGAGCTGTTTTTT.

V usage is TRBV19 and J usage is TRBJ1-2, with no clear D. The CDR3 is made up of 14 amino acids. Germline values: CDR1 LNHDA, CDR2 SQIVND (reference sequence). V dropped 4 bases and J dropped 2 bases, with 11 bases sitting between them. The CDR3 sequence is CASSSPRLNYGYTF. The CDR3 region has the DNA TGTGCCAGTAGTAGTCCGCGGCTCAACTATGGCTACACCTTC.

The chain employs TRBV4-2 and TRBJ2-2; D not certain. Deletions cut 0 bases from V and 6 bases from J, with 2 bases between. The CDR3 spans 12 residues. Per the germline V gene, CDR1 is LGHNA and CDR2 is YNFKEQ. CDR3 loop: CASSQESGELFF. The CDR3 DNA follows: TGTGCCAGCAGCCAAGAATCCGGGGAGCTGTTTTTT.

The chain combines TRBV6-1 with TRBJ2-7; D is ambiguous. The V end lost 1 base, the J end lost 2 bases, and 6 bases lay between the germline ends. From germline, CDR1 is MNHNS and CDR2 SASEGT. The CDR3 consists of 13 residues. CDR3 nucleotide sequence: TGTGCCAGCAGTGAAGAGGCAACCTACGAGCAGTACTTC. Protein: CASSEEATYEQYF.

The V gene is TRBV28, the J gene TRBJ1-2; no clear D. The V end lost 3 bases, the J end lost 6 bases, and 14 bases lay between the germline ends. In germline, CDR1 is MDHEN, CDR2 SYDVKM. CDR3 length: 14 residues. DNA of the CDR3: TGTGCCAGCAGTTTTCGGAGAGATGGTCATGGCTACACCTTC. It is translated as CASSFRRDGHGYTF.